This T cell receptor beta chain was captured by sequencing in a study of blood T cell repertoires in COVID-19. At the level of the study: Whether acute or convalescent, the COVID-19 samples came from the United States, Italy and Spain.

The junction had 1 base not matched to a gene; V was cut back by 0 bases and J by 3 bases. This CDR3 comprises 14 residues. Germline CDR1 reads MNHEY; CDR2 reads SVGAGI. The authors' processing: Estimates of nucleated cell counts were drawn from the amplification of reference gene primers. Libraries were prepared by immunoSEQ multiplex PCR; TCRdb keeps only in-frame clonotypes and omits some of them. D and trimming come from the DNA, and the V and J calls and clone size come from that table. The sample lists approximately 120,000 clones; approximately 87% were seen once. Sequencing was done on a sample of peripheral blood. The TCR originated in a woman aged 55-69 years with acute or convalescent COVID-19. The chain recombines TRBV6-5 with TRBJ1-2; 7 positions agree with TRBD1. CDR3 bases: TGTGCCAGCAGTTACTCCGGACAGGACTATGGCTACACCTTC. Translating it yields CASSYSGQDYGYTF.